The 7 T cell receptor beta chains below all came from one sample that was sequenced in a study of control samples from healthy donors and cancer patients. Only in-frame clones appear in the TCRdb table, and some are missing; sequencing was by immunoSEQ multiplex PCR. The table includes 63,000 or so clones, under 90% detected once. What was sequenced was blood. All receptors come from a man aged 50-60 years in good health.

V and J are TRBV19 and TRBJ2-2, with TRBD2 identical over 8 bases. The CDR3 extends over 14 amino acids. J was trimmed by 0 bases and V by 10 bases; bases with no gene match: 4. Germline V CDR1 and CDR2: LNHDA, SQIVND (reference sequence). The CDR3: CATRGGANTGELFF. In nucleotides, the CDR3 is TGTGCCACCCGGGGGGGCGCGAACACCGGGGAGCTGTTTTTT.

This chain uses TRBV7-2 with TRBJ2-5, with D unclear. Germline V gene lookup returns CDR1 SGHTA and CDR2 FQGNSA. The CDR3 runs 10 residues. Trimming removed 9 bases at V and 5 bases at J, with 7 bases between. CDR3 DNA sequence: TGTGCCAGTAGTGAGGAGACCCAGTACTTC. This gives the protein CASSEETQYF.

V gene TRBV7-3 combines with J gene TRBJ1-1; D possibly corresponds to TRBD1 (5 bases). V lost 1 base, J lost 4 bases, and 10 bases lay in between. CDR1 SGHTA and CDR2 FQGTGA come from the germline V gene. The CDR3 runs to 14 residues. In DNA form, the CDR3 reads TGTGCCAGCAGCTTAAGGGGGATGGGCACTGAAGCTTTCTTT. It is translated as CASSLRGMGTEAFF. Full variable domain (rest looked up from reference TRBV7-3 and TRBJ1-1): GAGVSQTPSNKVTEKGKYVELRCDPISGHTALYWYRQSLGQGPEFLIYFQGTGAADDSGLPNDRFFAVRPEGSVSTLKIQRTERGDSAVYLCASSLRGMGTEAFFGQGTRLTVV.

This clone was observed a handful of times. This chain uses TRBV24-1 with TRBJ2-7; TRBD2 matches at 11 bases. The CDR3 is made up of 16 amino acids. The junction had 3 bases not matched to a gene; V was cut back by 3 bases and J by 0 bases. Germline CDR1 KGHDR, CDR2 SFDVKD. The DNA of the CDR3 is TGTGCCACCAGTGATGCGGGGACTAGCGGCTCCTACGAGCAGTACTTC. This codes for CATSDAGTSGSYEQYF.

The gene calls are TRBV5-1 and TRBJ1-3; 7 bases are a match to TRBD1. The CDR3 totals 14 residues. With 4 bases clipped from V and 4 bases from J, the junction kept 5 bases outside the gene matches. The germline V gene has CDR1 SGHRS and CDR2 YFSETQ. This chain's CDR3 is CASSTTGYGNTIYF. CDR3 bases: TGCGCCAGCAGCACGACAGGGTACGGAAACACCATATATTTT.

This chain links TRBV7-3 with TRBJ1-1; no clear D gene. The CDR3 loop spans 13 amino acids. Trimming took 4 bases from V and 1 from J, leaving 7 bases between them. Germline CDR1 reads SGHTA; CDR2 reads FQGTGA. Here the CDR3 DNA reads TGTGCCAGCAGCTACAGTGGGAACACTGAAGCTTTCTTT. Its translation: CASSYSGNTEAFF.

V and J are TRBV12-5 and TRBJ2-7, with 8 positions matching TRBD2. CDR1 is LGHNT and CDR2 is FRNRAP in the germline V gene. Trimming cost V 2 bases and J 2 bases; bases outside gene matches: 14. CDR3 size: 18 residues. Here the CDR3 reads CASGLPIPTSGVTYEQYF. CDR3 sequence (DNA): TGTGCTAGTGGTTTGCCCATCCCCACTAGCGGAGTGACCTACGAGCAGTACTTC.